This T cell receptor beta chain appears in the sequencing data of a study of cytomegalovirus exposure and HLA in healthy donors. In germline, CDR1 is SEHNR, CDR2 FQNEAQ (reference sequence). V gave up 7 bases and J gave up 6 bases; unmatched junction bases: 4. This CDR3 region has 12 residues. General study points: Another analysis was done later, and it associated around 17,000 TCR beta sequences with HLA alleles at 0.05 false discovery rate. Reported findings show TCR beta sequences accurately forecast HLA-A and HLA-B alleles in most subjects.

Both 60 Vbeta primers and 13 Jbeta primers went into the PCR. Repertoires were generated with immunoSEQ multiplex PCR, while TCRdb's copy carries only in-frame clones and drops some. The table records 200,000 to 250,000 clones, around 79% of them present only once. As regards this clone: Its antigen is as yet unknown.

The chain combines TRBV7-9 with TRBJ1-2; TRBD1 matches 8 bases. The sequence came from a man aged 18 to 29 in good health and CMV-seronegative. The sample comprised PBMCs. CDR3: CASIGTGHGYTF. The CDR3 DNA follows: TGTGCCAGCATCGGGACAGGCCATGGCTACACCTTC.